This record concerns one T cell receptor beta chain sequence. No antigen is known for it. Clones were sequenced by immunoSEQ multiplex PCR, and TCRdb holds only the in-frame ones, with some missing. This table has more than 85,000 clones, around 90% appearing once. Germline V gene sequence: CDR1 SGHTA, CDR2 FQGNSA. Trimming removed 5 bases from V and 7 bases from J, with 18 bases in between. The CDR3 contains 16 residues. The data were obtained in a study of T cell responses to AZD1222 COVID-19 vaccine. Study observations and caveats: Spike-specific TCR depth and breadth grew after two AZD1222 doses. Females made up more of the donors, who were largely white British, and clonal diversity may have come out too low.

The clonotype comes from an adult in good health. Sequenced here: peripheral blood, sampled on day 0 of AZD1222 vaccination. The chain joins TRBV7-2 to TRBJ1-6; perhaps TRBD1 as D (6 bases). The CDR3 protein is CASSRAPTGSNSPLHF. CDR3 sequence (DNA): TGTGCCAGCAGCAGGGCCCCCACAGGGAGCAATTCACCCCTCCACTTT. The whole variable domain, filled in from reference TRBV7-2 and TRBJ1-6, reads GAGVSQSPSNKVTEKGKDVELRCDPISGHTALYWYRQSLGQGLEFLIYFQGNSAPDKSGLPSDRFSAERTGGSVSTLTIQRTQQEDSAVYLCASSRAPTGSNSPLHFGNGTRLTVT.